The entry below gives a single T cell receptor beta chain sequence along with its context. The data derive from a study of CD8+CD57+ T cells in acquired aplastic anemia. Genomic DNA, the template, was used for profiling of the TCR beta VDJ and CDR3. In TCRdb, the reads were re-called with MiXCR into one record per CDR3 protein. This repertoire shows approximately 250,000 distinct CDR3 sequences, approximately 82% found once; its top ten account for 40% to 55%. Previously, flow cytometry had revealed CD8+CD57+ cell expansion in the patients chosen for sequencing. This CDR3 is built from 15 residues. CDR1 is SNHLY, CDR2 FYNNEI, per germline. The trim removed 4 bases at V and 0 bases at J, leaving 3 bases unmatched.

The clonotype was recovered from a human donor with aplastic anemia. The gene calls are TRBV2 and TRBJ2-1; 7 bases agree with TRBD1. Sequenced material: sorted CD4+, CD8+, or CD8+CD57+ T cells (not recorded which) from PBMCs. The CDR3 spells CASSVGDSSYNEQFF. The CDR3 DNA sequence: TGTGCCAGCAGTGTTGGGGACAGCTCCTACAATGAGCAGTTCTTC.